A selection of T cell receptor beta chains follows, all from one sample in a study of OX40 agonist ivuxolimab in advanced cancers. Sequencing used immunoSEQ multiplex PCR; TCRdb keeps in-frame clones, though not all of them. The data show around 68,000 clones, about nine tenths seen once. The sequencing here drew on CD4+ or CD8+ T cells sorted from blood, taken in a trial of the OX40 agonist ivuxolimab. The receptors shown here come from an adult with an advanced solid tumor such as melanoma, head and neck, liver or kidney cancer. Each CDR3 is given with its conserved first and last residue. The D gene is left open where the match is weak. Clone size is stated in some rows and not others, as once, few, many or a class when expanded.

D	V	J	size	DNA	CDR3
-	TRBV7-2	TRBJ2-3	once	TGTGCCAGCAGCGCCCGACTAGTTGGGGGCGGAGATACGCAGTATTTT	CASSARLVGGGDTQYF
-	TRBV18	TRBJ1-1	-	TGTGCCAGCTCACCACAGGGGGGGATCTCCGAAGCTTTCTTT	CASSPQGGISEAFF
TRBD1	TRBV30	TRBJ2-5	-	TGTGCCTGGAGTACAAGACAGGGACAAGAGACCCAGTACTTC	CAWSTRQGQETQYF
-	TRBV2	TRBJ2-7	-	TGTGCCAGCAGTGAACAACTAGGGGGGTACGAGCAGTACTTC	CASSEQLGGYEQYF
-	TRBV6-6	TRBJ2-4	-	TGTGCCAGCAGTTACTCGATCGCGCGAGGAAACATTCAGTACTTC	CASSYSIARGNIQYF
-	TRBV18	TRBJ2-2	-	TGTGCCAGCTCAGCAACCCGGGACGACACCGGGGAGCTGTTTTTT	CASSATRDDTGELFF
-	TRBV6-5	TRBJ1-2	-	TGTGCCACACGCCGTGGGGGCTACACCTTC	CATRRGGYTF
-	TRBV19	TRBJ1-6	-	TGTGCCAGTAAGGGGGAGTTTTGGTCACCCCTCCACTTT	CASKGEFWSPLHF
-	TRBV29-1	TRBJ1-1	-	TGCAGCGTTAGTTGGGGAAGCTCTGGGGGGGCTTGGACTGAAGCTTTCTTT	CSVSWGSSGGAWTEAFF
-	TRBV11-3	TRBJ2-1	-	TGTGCCAGCAGCTTAGCTGGAGATGAGCAGTTCTTC	CASSLAGDEQFF
TRBD1	TRBV19	TRBJ1-2	once	TGTGCCAGTAGTATCCCCCATGCAGGGGGCTTGGATGGCTACACCTTC	CASSIPHAGGLDGYTF
TRBD1	TRBV6-1	TRBJ1-2	-	TGTGCCAGCAGTCGGGACAGAATCTATGGCTACACCTTC	CASSRDRIYGYTF
TRBD1	TRBV10-3	TRBJ2-2	-	TGTGCCATCAGGGGGACAGGGGGCAACACCGGGGAGCTGTTTTTT	CAIRGTGGNTGELFF
TRBD2	TRBV5-4	TRBJ2-3	-	TGTGCCAGCAGCCATTTTTCACTAGCGGGAGACACAGATACGCAGTATTTT	CASSHFSLAGDTDTQYF
-	TRBV5-1	TRBJ2-3	-	TGCGCCAGCAGCTTGGTGAGGGGCCCAGATACGCAGTATTTT	CASSLVRGPDTQYF
TRBD1	TRBV19	TRBJ1-5	few	TGTGCCAGCACTAGCGAACAGGGGGGTAAGGGTCAGCCCCAGCATTTT	CASTSEQGGKGQPQHF
TRBD1	TRBV18	TRBJ1-4	-	TGTGCCAGCTCACCACCGGGACAGGGGTCTGCAACTAATGAAAAACTGTTTTTT	CASSPPGQGSATNEKLFF
-	TRBV27	TRBJ1-6	few	TGTGCCAGCAGGTCCAGGGGCTTAAATTCACCCCTCCACTTT	CASRSRGLNSPLHF
-	TRBV30	TRBJ1-3	-	TGTGCCTGGAGCAGGCCGGACTCTGGAAACACCATATATTTT	CAWSRPDSGNTIYF
TRBD1	TRBV10-3	TRBJ1-4	-	TGTGCCATCAGTCCCGGGACAGTAGGCGAAAAACTGTTTTTT	CAISPGTVGEKLFF
-	TRBV5-4	TRBJ1-2	-	TGTGCCAGCAGCTTAGGGTTGGACAGACGTAACTATGGCTACACCTTC	CASSLGLDRRNYGYTF
-	TRBV10-1	TRBJ1-2	-	TGCGCCAGCAGTGAAAACTACCACTATGGCTACACCTTC	CASSENYHYGYTF
-	TRBV2	TRBJ2-5	few	TGTGCCAGCTTTCGGGACAAAGGGGGGGAGACCCAGTACTTC	CASFRDKGGETQYF
-	TRBV10-3	TRBJ2-6	few	TGTGCCATCCCGGGCGACGTGATCTCTGGGGCCAACGTCCTGACTTTC	CAIPGDVISGANVLTF
-	TRBV29-1	TRBJ1-1	few	TGCAGCGTTGACAGGGCTAACACTGAAGCTTTCTTT	CSVDRANTEAFF
-	TRBV19	TRBJ1-2	-	TGTGCCAGTAGTACCCCCCCGACAGAGCTCTATGGCTACACCTTC	CASSTPPTELYGYTF
-	TRBV5-4	TRBJ1-3	-	TGTGCCAGCAGCTTGGGTATTAGGGCTGGAAACACCATATATTTT	CASSLGIRAGNTIYF
-	TRBV27	TRBJ2-7	-	TGTGCCAGCAGACTCCGGGACGGAACCTACGAGCAGTACTTC	CASRLRDGTYEQYF
TRBD1	TRBV11-2	TRBJ1-4	-	TGTGCCAGCAGCCCTGGGACAGCAACTAATGAAAAACTGTTTTTT	CASSPGTATNEKLFF
-	TRBV18	TRBJ1-1	-	TGTGCCAGCTCACCCACCATGCGGACTGAAGCTTTCTTT	CASSPTMRTEAFF
TRBD1	TRBV5-6	TRBJ1-3	-	TGTGCCAGCAGCCTACCCTCGGGACAGATCGGAAACACCATATATTTT	CASSLPSGQIGNTIYF
TRBD2	TRBV10-3	TRBJ2-1	-	TGTGCCATCGCTCTTACTAGCGGCTACAATGAGCAGTTCTTC	CAIALTSGYNEQFF
-	TRBV6-6	TRBJ1-6	-	TGTGCCAGCAGTTGGAGGGCAGAGAATTCACCCCTCCACTTT	CASSWRAENSPLHF
TRBD1	TRBV7-8	TRBJ1-5	-	TGTGCCAGCAGCTCAGGGGGACAGGGGTATCAGCCCCAGCATTTT	CASSSGGQGYQPQHF
-	TRBV14	TRBJ1-1	-	TGTGCCAGCAGCCAAGGGCTAGGAGCTTTCTTT	CASSQGLGAFF
-	TRBV6-4	TRBJ1-5	-	TGTGCCAGCAGTGCTCAGGCGGGGGGCGGTCAGCCCCAGCATTTT	CASSAQAGGGQPQHF
-	TRBV9	TRBJ2-1	-	TGTGCCAGCAGCGTAGCGAAGGGGGGTCCGAGAAGCGATGAGCAGTTCTTC	CASSVAKGGPRSDEQFF
-	TRBV7-8	TRBJ1-4	-	TGTGCCAGCAGCCGAACGCGGGGGCTAACTAATGAAAAACTGTTTTTT	CASSRTRGLTNEKLFF
-	TRBV6-4	TRBJ1-6	once	TGTGCCCGGGAGTGGAATTCACCCCTCCACTTT	CAREWNSPLHF
-	TRBV10-3	TRBJ2-1	-	TGTGCCATCAGTGAGTCGGGGGGCGGGCCTCACGCCAATGAGCAGTTCTTC	CAISESGGGPHANEQFF
-	TRBV9	TRBJ2-6	-	TGTGCCAGCAGCGTAGGGGGTGGATCTGGGGCCAACGTCCTGACTTTC	CASSVGGGSGANVLTF
-	TRBV2	TRBJ1-4	-	TGTGCCAGCAGTCGGGGGGCCTCAACTAATGAAAAACTGTTTTTT	CASSRGASTNEKLFF
TRBD2	TRBV18	TRBJ2-3	-	TGTGCCAGCTCACCAGCGGGGGGTAAGAATACGCAGTATTTT	CASSPAGGKNTQYF
-	TRBV4-3	TRBJ1-1	-	TGCGCCAGCAGCCAAGGGCCTACAGGGAGGGACACTGAAGCTTTCTTT	CASSQGPTGRDTEAFF